This T cell receptor beta chain was observed in a study of T-cell reconstitution after alpha-beta-depleted transplantation in children. V was trimmed by 1 base and J by 2 bases, leaving 10 bases between them. The germline V gene encodes CDR1 SGHRS and CDR2 YFSETQ. The CDR3 has 15 residues. This clonotype has at least ten counts. It was with unique molecular identifiers that the TCRbeta library was prepared. MiXCR, run by TCRdb on the PCR reads, gives a single entry per CDR3 protein. The data hold some 300,000 distinct CDR3 sequences, with under 13% observed a single time. The genes are TRBV5-1 and TRBJ2-1, with D perhaps being TRBD1 or TRBD2 (5 bases each). Specimen: PBMCs from the stem cell graft donor, collected from the stem cell graft. The sequence came from a human donor who donated a stem cell graft to a child with acute lymphoblastic leukemia. CDR3 nucleotides: TGCGCCAGCAGCTTGATTCGGGGACCCTACAATGAGCAGTTCTTC. It translates to CASSLIRGPYNEQFF. The complete variable domain, with remaining parts taken from reference TRBV5-1 and TRBJ2-1, reads KAGVTQTPRYLIKTRGQQVTLSCSPISGHRSVSWYQQTPGQGLQFLFEYFSETQRNKGNFPGRFSGRQFSNSRSEMNVSTLELGDSALYLCASSLIRGPYNEQFFGPGTRLTVL.